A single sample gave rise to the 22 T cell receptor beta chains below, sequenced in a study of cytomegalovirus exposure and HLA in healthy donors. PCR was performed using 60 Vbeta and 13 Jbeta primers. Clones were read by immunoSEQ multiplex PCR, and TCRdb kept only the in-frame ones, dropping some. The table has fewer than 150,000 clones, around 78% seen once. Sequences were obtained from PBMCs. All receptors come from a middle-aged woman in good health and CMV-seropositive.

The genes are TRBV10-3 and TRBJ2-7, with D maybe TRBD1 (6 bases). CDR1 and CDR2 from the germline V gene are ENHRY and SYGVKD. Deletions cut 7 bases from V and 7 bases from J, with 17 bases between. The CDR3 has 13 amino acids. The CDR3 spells CAITGTSTGEQYF. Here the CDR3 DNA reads TGTGCCATCACTGGGACCTCAACAGGGGAGCAGTACTTC.

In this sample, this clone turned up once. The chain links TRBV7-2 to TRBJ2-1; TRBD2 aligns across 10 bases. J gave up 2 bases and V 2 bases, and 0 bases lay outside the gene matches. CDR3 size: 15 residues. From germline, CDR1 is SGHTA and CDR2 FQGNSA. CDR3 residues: CASSLTSGAYNEQFF. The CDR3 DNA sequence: TGTGCCAGCAGCTTAACTAGCGGGGCCTACAATGAGCAGTTCTTC.

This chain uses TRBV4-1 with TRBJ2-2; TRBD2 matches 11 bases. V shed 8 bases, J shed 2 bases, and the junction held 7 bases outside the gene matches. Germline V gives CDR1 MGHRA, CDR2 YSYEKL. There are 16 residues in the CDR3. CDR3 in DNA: TGCGCCAGCGGGATAACTAGCGGGGGTAACACCGGGGAGCTGTTTTTT. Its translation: CASGITSGGNTGELFF.

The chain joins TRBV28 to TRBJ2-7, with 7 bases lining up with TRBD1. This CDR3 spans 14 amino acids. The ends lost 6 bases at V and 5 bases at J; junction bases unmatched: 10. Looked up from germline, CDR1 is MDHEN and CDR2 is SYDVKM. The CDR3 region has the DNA TGTGCCAGCAGATCCGGCGACAGGGCCCACGAGCAGTACTTC. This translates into CASRSGDRAHEQYF.

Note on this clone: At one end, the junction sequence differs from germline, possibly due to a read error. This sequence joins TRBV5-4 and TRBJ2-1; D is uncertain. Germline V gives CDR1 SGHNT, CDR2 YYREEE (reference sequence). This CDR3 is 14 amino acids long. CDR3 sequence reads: CASSLSAETFLTIF. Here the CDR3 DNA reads TGTGCCAGCAGCTTGAGTGCCGAGACTTTCCTCACGATCTTC.

As DNA, the CDR3 is TGTGCCAGCAGTGGTTTCTGGTCAGCTAACTATGGCTACACCTTC. Protein sequence: CASSGFWSANYGYTF. The rearrangement links TRBV6-5 to TRBJ1-2; D is uncertain. The CDR3 length is 15 residues. CDR1 is MNHEY, CDR2 SVGAGI, per germline. Trimming took off 5 bases at V and 0 bases at J, with 13 bases between the two ends.

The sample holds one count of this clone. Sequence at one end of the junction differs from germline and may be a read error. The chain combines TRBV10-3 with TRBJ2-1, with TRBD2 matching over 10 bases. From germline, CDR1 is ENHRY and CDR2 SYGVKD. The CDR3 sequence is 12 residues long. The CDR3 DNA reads TGTGCCATCAGTGAGGGGAGCGGGAGGGTAATCTTC. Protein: CAISEGSGRVIF.

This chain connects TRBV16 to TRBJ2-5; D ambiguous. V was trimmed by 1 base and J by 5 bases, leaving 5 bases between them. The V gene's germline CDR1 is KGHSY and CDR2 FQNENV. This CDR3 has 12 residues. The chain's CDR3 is CASSQFLETQYF. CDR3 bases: TGTGCCAGCAGCCAATTTCTCGAGACCCAGTACTTC.

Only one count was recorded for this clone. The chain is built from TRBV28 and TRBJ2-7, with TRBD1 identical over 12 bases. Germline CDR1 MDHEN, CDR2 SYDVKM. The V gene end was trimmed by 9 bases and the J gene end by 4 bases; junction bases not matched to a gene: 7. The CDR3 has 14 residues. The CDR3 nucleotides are TGTGCCAGTCAATCGGGACAGGGGGCTTACGAGCAGTACTTC. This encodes CASQSGQGAYEQYF.

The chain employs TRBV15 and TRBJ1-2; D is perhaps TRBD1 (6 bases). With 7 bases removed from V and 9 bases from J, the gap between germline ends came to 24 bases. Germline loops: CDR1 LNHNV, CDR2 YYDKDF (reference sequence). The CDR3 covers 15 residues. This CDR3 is CATTTHDRARGRYTF. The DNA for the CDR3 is TGTGCCACCACCACCCACGATAGGGCCAGGGGACGCTACACCTTC.

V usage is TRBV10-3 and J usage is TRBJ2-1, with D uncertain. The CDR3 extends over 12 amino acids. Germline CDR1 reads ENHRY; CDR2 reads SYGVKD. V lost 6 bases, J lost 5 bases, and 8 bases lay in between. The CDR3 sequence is CAIRPENNEQFF. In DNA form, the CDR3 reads TGTGCCATCAGGCCGGAGAACAATGAGCAGTTCTTC.

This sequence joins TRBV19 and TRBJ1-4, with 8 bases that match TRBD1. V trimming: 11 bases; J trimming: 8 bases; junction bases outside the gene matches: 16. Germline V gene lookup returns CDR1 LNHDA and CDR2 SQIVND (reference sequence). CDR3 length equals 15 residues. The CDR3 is CASGRRGRVWEKLFF. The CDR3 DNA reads TGTGCCTCGGGGCGCAGGGGGCGCGTCTGGGAAAAACTGTTTTTT.

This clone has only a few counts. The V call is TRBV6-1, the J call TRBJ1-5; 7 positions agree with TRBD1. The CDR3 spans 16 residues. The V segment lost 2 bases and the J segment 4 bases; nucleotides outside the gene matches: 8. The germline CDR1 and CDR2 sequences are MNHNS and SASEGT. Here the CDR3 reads CASSESGTVGNQPQHF. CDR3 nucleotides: TGTGCCAGCAGTGAATCTGGGACAGTGGGGAATCAGCCCCAGCATTTT.

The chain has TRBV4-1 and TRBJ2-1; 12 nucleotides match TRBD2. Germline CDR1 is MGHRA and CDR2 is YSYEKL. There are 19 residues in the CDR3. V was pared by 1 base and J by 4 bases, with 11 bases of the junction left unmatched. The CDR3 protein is CASSQGSLLAGGPYNEQFF. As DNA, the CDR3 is TGCGCCAGCAGCCAAGGGAGCCTCCTAGCGGGAGGGCCGTACAATGAGCAGTTCTTC.

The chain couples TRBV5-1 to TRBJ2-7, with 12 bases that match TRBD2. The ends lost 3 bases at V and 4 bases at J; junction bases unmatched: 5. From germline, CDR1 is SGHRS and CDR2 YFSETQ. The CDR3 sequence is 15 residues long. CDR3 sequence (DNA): TGCGCCAGCAGCTCTAGCGGGAGGGCCGAATACGAGCAGTACTTC. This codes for CASSSSGRAEYEQYF.

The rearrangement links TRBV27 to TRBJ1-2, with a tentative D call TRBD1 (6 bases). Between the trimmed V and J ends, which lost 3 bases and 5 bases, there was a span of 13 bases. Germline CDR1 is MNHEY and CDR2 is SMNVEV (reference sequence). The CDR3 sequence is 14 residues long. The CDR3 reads CASSFGAGAYGYTF. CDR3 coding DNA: TGTGCCAGCAGTTTTGGGGCAGGGGCATATGGCTACACCTTC.

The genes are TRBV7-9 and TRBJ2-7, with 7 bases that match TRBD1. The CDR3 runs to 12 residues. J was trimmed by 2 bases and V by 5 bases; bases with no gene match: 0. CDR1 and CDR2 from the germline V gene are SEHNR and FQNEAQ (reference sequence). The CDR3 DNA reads TGTGCCAGCAGCAGGGGGCCCTACGAGCAGTACTTC. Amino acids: CASSRGPYEQYF.

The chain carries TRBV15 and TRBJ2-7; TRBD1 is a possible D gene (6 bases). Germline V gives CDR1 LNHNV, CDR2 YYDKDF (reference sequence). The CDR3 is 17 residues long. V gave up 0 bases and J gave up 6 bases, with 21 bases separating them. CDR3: CATSRDYAGDRVIEQYF. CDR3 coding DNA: TGTGCCACCAGCAGAGATTACGCAGGGGATCGGGTCATCGAGCAGTACTTC.

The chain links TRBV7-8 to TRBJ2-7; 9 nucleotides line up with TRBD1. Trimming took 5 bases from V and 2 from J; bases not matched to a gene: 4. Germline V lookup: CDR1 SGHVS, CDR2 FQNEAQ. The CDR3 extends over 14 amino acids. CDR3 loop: CASSPWTGAYEQYF. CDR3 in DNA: TGTGCCAGCAGCCCTTGGACAGGGGCCTACGAGCAGTACTTC.

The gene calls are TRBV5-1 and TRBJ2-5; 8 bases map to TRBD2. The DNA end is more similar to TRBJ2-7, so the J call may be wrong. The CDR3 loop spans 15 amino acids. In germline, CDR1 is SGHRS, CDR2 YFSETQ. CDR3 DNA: TGCGCCAGCAGCTGGGGAGCGGGAGATAGCGACGAGCAGTACTTC. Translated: CASSWGAGDSDEQYF.

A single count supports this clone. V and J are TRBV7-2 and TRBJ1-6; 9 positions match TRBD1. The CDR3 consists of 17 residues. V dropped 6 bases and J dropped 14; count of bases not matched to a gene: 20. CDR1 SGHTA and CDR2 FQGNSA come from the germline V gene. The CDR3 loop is CASSLGVAGQGPQALHF. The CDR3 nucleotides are TGTGCCAGCAGTCTAGGGGTGGCGGGACAGGGCCCTCAAGCCCTCCACTTT.

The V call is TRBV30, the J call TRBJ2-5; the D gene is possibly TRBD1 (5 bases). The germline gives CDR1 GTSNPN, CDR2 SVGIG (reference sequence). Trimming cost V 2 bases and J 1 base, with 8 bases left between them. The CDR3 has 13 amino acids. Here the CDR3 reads CAWSKQVQETQYF. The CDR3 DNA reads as TGTGCCTGGAGTAAACAGGTCCAAGAGACCCAGTACTTC. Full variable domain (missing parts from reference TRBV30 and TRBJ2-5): SQTIHQWPATLVQPVGSPLSLECTVEGTSNPNLYWYRQAAGRGLQLLFYSVGIGQISSEVPQNLSASRPQDRQFILSSKKLLLSDSGFYLCAWSKQVQETQYFGPGTRLLVL.